The TCR beta chain under discussion was sequenced for a study of monozygotic twins with inflammatory bowel disease. Overall study findings and caveats: Twin concordance left repertoire similarity unchanged, with limited power a possible explanation for this lack of difference. With others, IBD patients shared fewer clonotypes than healthy twins did, especially with disease activity.

TCRdb re-called the 5' RACE reads; every CDR3 protein appears as one record, without DNA. The clone table shows 400,000 to 500,000 distinct CDR3 sequences, with the ten largest holding about 2.3%. Germline lookup yields CDR1 SGHDT and CDR2 YYEEEE. The CDR3 loop spans 15 amino acids. As to this clonotype: Its antigen is unknown.

The sequencing input was blood. The TCR originated in a human donor with ulcerative colitis or Crohn's disease, or a healthy co-twin of an affected twin (not recorded which). The chain joins TRBV5-6 to TRBJ2-7; TCRdb returns TRBD2, unconfirmable since there is no DNA. The CDR3 sequence: CASSTQPGPQKGQYF.